The T cell receptor (beta chain) described here comes from a study of blood T cell repertoires in COVID-19. The overall study: Donors in the United States, Italy and Spain gave samples during acute or convalescent COVID-19. Sources were T cells, B-cell-depleted T cells, or PBMCs; the material itself was cDNA or gDNA.

CDR1 and CDR2 (germline): SGHTA, FQGTGA. The CDR3 is 14 amino acids. V lost 5 bases to trimming and J lost 9 bases; unmatched junction nucleotides: 9. As originally analysed: For nucleated cells, counts were estimated from reference gene primer amplification. Some clones are missing from TCRdb's copy, which holds only in-frame ones; the method was immunoSEQ multiplex PCR. The V and J calls and the clone size are those of that table, but D and trimming were determined from the DNA. The sample holds under 300,000 clones, about 88% seen once. The TCR sequence derives from a woman between 40 and 55 years old who had recovered from COVID-19. V usage is TRBV7-3 and J usage is TRBJ2-1; 8 bases are a match to TRBD2. Sequences were obtained from peripheral blood. Written as DNA, the CDR3 is TGTGCCAGCAGCCAAAGGACTAGCAACGGTGAGCAGTTCTTC. Amino acids: CASSQRTSNGEQFF.